Presented here are 20 T cell receptor beta chains from one specimen sequenced in a study of blood T cell repertoires in COVID-19. Clones were sequenced by immunoSEQ multiplex PCR, and TCRdb holds only the in-frame ones, with some missing. In the table there are some 190,000 clones, around 80% of which are singletons. The sample taken for sequencing was peripheral blood. The receptors were sampled from a woman between 45 and 65 years old with acute or convalescent COVID-19.

This chain connects TRBV7-9 to TRBJ2-5, with 9 bases aligning to TRBD2. The germline gives CDR1 SEHNR, CDR2 FQNEAQ (reference sequence). The CDR3 has 15 residues. Trimming took 1 base from V and 5 from J; bases not matched to a gene: 5. CDR3 DNA sequence: TGTGCCAGCAGCTTAGTGGGACTAGCCGGGGAGACCCAGTACTTC. Encoded protein: CASSLVGLAGETQYF.

The chain combines TRBV19 with TRBJ2-6, with D possibly being TRBD1 (7 bases). V was clipped by 5 bases and J by 4 bases, with 18 bases between them. The CDR3 loop spans 17 amino acids. Germline assignment: CDR1 LNHDA and CDR2 SQIVND (reference sequence). CDR3 loop: CASSHRAGQNGANVLTF. For the CDR3, the DNA is TGTGCCAGTAGTCATCGGGCGGGACAGAACGGGGCCAACGTCCTGACTTTC. Full variable domain (outside the CDR3, taken from reference TRBV19 and TRBJ2-6): DGGITQSPKYLFRKEGQNVTLSCEQNLNHDAMYWYRQDPGQGLRLIYYSQIVNDFQKGDIAEGYSVSREKKESFPLTVTSAQKNPTAFYLCASSHRAGQNGANVLTFGAGSRLTVL.

The V call is TRBV2, the J call TRBJ1-5; tentative D call: TRBD1 (6 bases). V lost 7 bases and J lost 1, with 8 bases in between. CDR3 size: 13 residues. The germline V gene encodes CDR1 SNHLY and CDR2 FYNNEI. CDR3 in DNA: TGTGCCAGCAAGGGGGTCAGCAATCAGCCCCAGCATTTT. Translated, it gives CASKGVSNQPQHF.

This chain connects TRBV6-5 to TRBJ1-3; TRBD1 is a possible D gene (6 bases). The CDR3 contains 15 residues. V was clipped by 7 bases and J by 4 bases, with 17 bases between them. CDR1 is MNHEY and CDR2 is SVGAGI in the germline V gene. CDR3 bases: TGTGCCAGCACCGAACAGGGAAAAGCAGGAAACACCATATATTTT. Protein: CASTEQGKAGNTIYF.

V gene TRBV28 combines with J gene TRBJ2-1, with D tentatively TRBD1 (6 bases). Between the trimmed V and J ends, which lost 7 bases and 5 bases, there was a span of 12 bases. The CDR3 has 13 amino acids. CDR1 and CDR2 (germline): MDHEN, SYDVKM. The CDR3, as DNA: TGTGCCAGCATCAACGACAGGAACAATGAGCAGTTCTTC. It encodes CASINDRNNEQFF.

The chain links TRBV28 to TRBJ1-6, with TRBD1 matching over 7 bases. V lost 4 bases and J lost 9; bases outside the gene matches: 12. The CDR3 spans 16 residues. Per the germline V gene, CDR1 is MDHEN and CDR2 is SYDVKM. The CDR3 here is CASSSRNRGKGSPLHF. The CDR3 bases are TGTGCCAGCAGTTCCCGCAACAGGGGTAAAGGTTCACCCCTCCACTTT.

The CDR3 loop reads CASSTWTGEKGYTF. The CDR3 nucleotides read TGTGCCAGCAGTACCTGGACAGGGGAGAAGGGCTACACCTTC. The chain uses TRBV27 and TRBJ1-2; 9 positions match TRBD1. Germline V gene lookup returns CDR1 MNHEY and CDR2 SMNVEV (reference sequence). The CDR3 loop spans 14 amino acids. With 5 bases clipped from V and 8 bases from J, the junction kept 9 bases outside the gene matches.

The J gene is TRBJ2-7, the V gene TRBV19; TRBD2 matches at 7 bases. Germline V CDR1 and CDR2: LNHDA, SQIVND (reference sequence). CDR3 length equals 15 residues. V gave up 2 bases and J gave up 2 bases; unmatched junction bases: 6. CDR3 region: CASSITPSGTYEQYF. In DNA, the CDR3 is TGTGCCAGTAGTATAACTCCTAGCGGAACCTACGAGCAGTACTTC.

This clone was recorded once. V usage is TRBV7-2 and J usage is TRBJ2-7; 10 bases fit TRBD2. The CDR3 is 19 residues long. J gave up 3 bases and V 2 bases, and 16 bases lay outside the gene matches. Germline CDR1 SGHTA, CDR2 FQGNSA. CDR3 sequence: CASSLYYSGRPSILYEQYF. The CDR3 region has the DNA TGTGCCAGCAGCTTATATTATAGCGGGAGGCCTTCGATCCTCTACGAGCAGTACTTC.

J is TRBJ2-2 and V is TRBV5-4; unclear D gene. The germline gives CDR1 SGHNT, CDR2 YYREEE (reference sequence). V lost 0 bases, J lost 5 bases, and 5 bases lay in between. The CDR3 is made up of 13 amino acids. CDR3 sequence reads: CASSLAPTGELFF. CDR3 coding DNA: TGTGCCAGCAGCTTGGCCCCTACCGGGGAGCTGTTTTTT.

The chain employs TRBV18 and TRBJ2-3; tentatively, D is TRBD2 (5 bases). This CDR3 comprises 15 residues. CDR1 and CDR2 (germline): KGHSH, LQKENI. V was cut by 2 bases and J by 2 bases, with 11 bases left in between. CDR3 coding DNA: TGTGCCAGCTCACCAGGAGGAGGCCACACAGATACGCAGTATTTT. Its protein is CASSPGGGHTDTQYF. Full variable domain (missing parts from reference TRBV18 and TRBJ2-3): NAGVMQNPRHLVRRRGQEARLRCSPMKGHSHVYWYRQLPEEGLKFMVYLQKENIIDESGMPKERFSAEFPKEGPSILRIQQVVRGDSAAYFCASSPGGGHTDTQYFGPGTRLTVL.

This clone was seen only once. The chain couples TRBV5-6 to TRBJ1-2, with TRBD1 identical over 12 bases. The CDR3 is made up of 17 amino acids. Germline loops: CDR1 SGHDT, CDR2 YYEEEE. V trimming: 5 bases; J trimming: 2 bases; junction bases outside the gene matches: 10. In DNA, the CDR3 is TGTGCCAGCAGTCTGCCGGGACAGGGGGCAAGAAACTATGGCTACACCTTC. This gives the protein CASSLPGQGARNYGYTF.

The sample holds many counts of this clone. The chain is built from TRBV19 and TRBJ1-4, with a possible D match to TRBD1 (6 bases). Germline CDR1 LNHDA, CDR2 SQIVND (reference sequence). This CDR3 is 15 amino acids long. Trimming removed 5 bases at V and 4 bases at J, with 14 bases between. The CDR3 is CASSYRTDNNEKLFF. CDR3 sequence (DNA): TGTGCCAGTAGTTATAGGACAGACAATAATGAAAAACTGTTTTTT.

The chain links TRBV7-9 to TRBJ1-2; possibly TRBD1 for D (5 bases). Germline-derived CDR1 and CDR2 are SEHNR and FQNEAQ (reference sequence). The CDR3 runs to 15 residues. V lost 1 base and J 8 bases, leaving 17 bases between the germline ends. CDR3 loop: CASSLGGTPRRGYTF. The DNA of the CDR3 is TGTGCCAGCAGCTTAGGCGGGACCCCCAGGAGGGGCTACACCTTC.

This clone has only one observation. The chain uses TRBV24-1 and TRBJ1-5, with a weak D call TRBD1 (5 bases). The germline V and J ends were trimmed by 3 bases and 5 bases, with 13 bases remaining between them. Germline V gives CDR1 KGHDR, CDR2 SFDVKD. The CDR3 totals 15 residues. The DNA of the CDR3 is TGTGCCACCAGTGATGCCAGGGTAGTGGATCAGCCCCAGCATTTT. Its translation is CATSDARVVDQPQHF.

The gene calls are TRBV28 and TRBJ1-2, with D perhaps TRBD1 (5 bases). Per the germline V gene, CDR1 is MDHEN and CDR2 is SYDVKM. V gave up 4 bases and J gave up 4 bases, with 16 bases separating them. This CDR3 is built from 15 residues. Here the CDR3 DNA reads TGTGCCAGCAGTTCGTCAGGAGGGGCAATCTATGGCTACACCTTC. It yields the protein CASSSSGGAIYGYTF.

As to this clone: One end of the junction varies from germline; a read error may be responsible. J is TRBJ2-3 and V is TRBV7-8; no clear D. Germline loops: CDR1 SGHVS, CDR2 FQNEAQ. The CDR3 totals 13 residues. The CDR3 coding sequence is TGTGCCAGCAGCTTATATAGAACAGACACGCAGTATTTT. It encodes CASSLYRTDTQYF. The whole variable domain, remainder taken from reference TRBV7-8 and TRBJ2-3, is GAGVSQSPRYKVAKRGQDVALRCDPISGHVSLFWYQQALGQGPEFLTYFQNEAQLDKSGLPSDRFFAERPEGSVSTLKIQRTQQEDSAVYLCASSLYRTDTQYFGPGTRLTVL.

The chain combines TRBV30 with TRBJ1-6; 7 nucleotides align to TRBD1. Unmatched junction bases numbered 6, after V lost 2 bases and J lost 5 bases. Per germline, CDR1 GTSNPN and CDR2 SVGIG (reference sequence). The CDR3 loop spans 15 amino acids. CDR3 in amino acids: CAWSSGQVNNSPLHF. The CDR3 coding sequence is TGTGCCTGGAGTTCCGGACAGGTCAATAATTCACCCCTCCACTTT.

This clone appeared a few times. This chain joins TRBV6-5 and TRBJ2-7; D is unclear. The CDR3 spans 16 residues. Germline-derived CDR1 and CDR2 are MNHEY and SVGAGI. V was cut by 2 bases and J by 2 bases, with 16 bases left in between. CDR3 amino acids: CASSYDESRLPYEQYF. The CDR3 nucleotides are TGTGCCAGCAGTTACGACGAGTCCAGGTTACCCTACGAGCAGTACTTC.

The genes are TRBV27 and TRBJ1-6; D remains unclear. V shed 3 bases and J shed 0 bases, with 6 bases lying between them. CDR3 length: 15 residues. Germline CDR1 is MNHEY and CDR2 is SMNVEV (reference sequence). The CDR3 loop reads CASSFGSSYNSPLHF. CDR3 bases: TGTGCCAGCAGTTTTGGGAGCTCCTATAATTCACCCCTCCACTTT.